Only a few counts were recorded for the clone carrying this T cell receptor beta chain. Its antigen is not identified. This record belongs to a study of T-cell reconstitution after alpha-beta-depleted transplantation in children. A library of TCRbeta sequences, prepared with unique molecular identifiers, was generated. Using its own MiXCR run on the PCR reads, TCRdb lists one record per CDR3 protein. Among roughly 400,000 distinct CDR3 sequences, roughly two fifths were seen once, and the ten largest hold 27%. Study-wide results and limits: After transplant, at about two months, alpha-beta T cells were reportedly derived from several hundred expanded graft clones.

The CDR3 is 13 amino acids. V was shortened by 6 bases and J by 3 bases, with 12 bases between the two germline ends. The germline V gene encodes CDR1 LGHDT and CDR2 YNNKEL (reference sequence). The sequencing used PBMCs, collected before TCRalphabeta/CD19-depleted stem cell transplant. This chain links TRBV3-1 with TRBJ2-7; D gene ambiguous. The origin of this receptor is a girl aged 2-10 years with aplastic anemia, due to receive a stem cell transplant. CDR3 residues: CASRRDGYYEQYF. CDR3 DNA sequence: TGTGCCAGCAGACGAGACGGATACTACGAGCAGTACTTC.